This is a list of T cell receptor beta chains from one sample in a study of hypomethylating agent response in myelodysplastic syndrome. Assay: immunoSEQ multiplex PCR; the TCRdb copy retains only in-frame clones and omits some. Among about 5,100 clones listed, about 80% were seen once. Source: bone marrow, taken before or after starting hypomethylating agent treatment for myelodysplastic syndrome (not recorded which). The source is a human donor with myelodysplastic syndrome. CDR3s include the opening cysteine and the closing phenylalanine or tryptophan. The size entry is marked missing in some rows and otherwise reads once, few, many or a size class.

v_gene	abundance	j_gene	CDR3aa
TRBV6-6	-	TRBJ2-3	CASSFSTGGGTDTQYF
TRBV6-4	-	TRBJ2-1	CASSIGTSTNEQFF
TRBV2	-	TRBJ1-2	CASSGPAGTGPLYGYTF
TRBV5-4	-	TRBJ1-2	CASTPLGQINYGYTF
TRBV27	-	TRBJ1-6	CASSSTGGLGSPLHF
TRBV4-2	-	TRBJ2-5	CASSPTLGGPPGETQYF
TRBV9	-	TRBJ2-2	CASSVQLGTGELFF
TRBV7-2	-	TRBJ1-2	CASSPREGNYGYTF
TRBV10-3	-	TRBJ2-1	CAISDPLGDRYNEQFF
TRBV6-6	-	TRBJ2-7	CASHLLGEEQYF
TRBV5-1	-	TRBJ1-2	CASSPRQGGIYGYTF
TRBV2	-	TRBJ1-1	CASSGQMNTEAFF
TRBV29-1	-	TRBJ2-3	CSVEGRLSTDTQYF
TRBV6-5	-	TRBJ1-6	CASRQLNSPLHF
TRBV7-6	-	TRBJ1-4	CASSPEPGRNEKLFF
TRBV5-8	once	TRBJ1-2	CASSPDRGPYGYTF